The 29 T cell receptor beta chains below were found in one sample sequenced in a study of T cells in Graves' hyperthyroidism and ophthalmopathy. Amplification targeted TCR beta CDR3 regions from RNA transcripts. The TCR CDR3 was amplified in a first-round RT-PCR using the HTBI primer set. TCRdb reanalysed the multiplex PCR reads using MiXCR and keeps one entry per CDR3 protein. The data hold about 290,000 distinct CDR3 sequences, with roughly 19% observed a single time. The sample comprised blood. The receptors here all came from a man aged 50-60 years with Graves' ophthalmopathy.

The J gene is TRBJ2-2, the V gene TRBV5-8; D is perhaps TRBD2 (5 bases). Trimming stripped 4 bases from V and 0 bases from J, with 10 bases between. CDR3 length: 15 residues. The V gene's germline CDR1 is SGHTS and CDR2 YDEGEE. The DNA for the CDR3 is TGTGCCAGCAGCACGAGGGCCCCGAACACCGGGGAGCTGTTTTTT. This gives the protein CASSTRAPNTGELFF.

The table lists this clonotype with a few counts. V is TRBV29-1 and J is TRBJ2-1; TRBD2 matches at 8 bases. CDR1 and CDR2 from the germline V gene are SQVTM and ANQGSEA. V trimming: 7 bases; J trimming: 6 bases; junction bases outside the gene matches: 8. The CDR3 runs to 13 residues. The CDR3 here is CSASGLEGNEQFF. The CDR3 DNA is TGCAGCGCATCGGGACTAGAAGGCAATGAGCAGTTCTTC.

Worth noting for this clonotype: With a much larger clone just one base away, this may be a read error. The CDR3 region is CATSRDRGRSTEAFF. In DNA form, the CDR3 reads TGTGCCACCAGCAGAGACAGGGGGCGGAGCACTGAAGCTTTCTTT. The chain uses TRBV15 and TRBJ1-1, with 8 positions matching TRBD1. Germline V lookup: CDR1 LNHNV, CDR2 YYDKDF (reference sequence). The CDR3 is 15 residues long. V lost 0 bases, J lost 4 bases, and 4 bases stayed unmatched.

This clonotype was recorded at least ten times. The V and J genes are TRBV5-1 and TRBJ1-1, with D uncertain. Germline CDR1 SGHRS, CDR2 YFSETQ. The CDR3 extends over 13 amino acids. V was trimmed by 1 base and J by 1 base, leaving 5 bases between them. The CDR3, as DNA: TGCGCCAGCAGCTTGCAAAAGAACACTGAAGCTTTCTTT. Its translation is CASSLQKNTEAFF.

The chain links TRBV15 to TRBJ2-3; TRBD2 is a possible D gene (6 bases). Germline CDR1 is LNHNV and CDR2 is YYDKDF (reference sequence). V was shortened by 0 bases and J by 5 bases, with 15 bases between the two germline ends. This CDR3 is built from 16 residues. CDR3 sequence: CATSREGRAGGDTQYF. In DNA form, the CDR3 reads TGTGCCACCAGCAGAGAGGGTAGGGCCGGGGGAGATACGCAGTATTTT.

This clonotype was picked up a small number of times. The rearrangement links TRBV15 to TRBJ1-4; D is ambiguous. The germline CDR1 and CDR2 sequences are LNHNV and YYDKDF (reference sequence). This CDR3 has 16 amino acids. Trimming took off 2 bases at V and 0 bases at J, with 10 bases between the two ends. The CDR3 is CATSRSNTATNEKLFF. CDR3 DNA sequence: TGTGCCACCAGCAGATCCAACACTGCAACTAATGAAAAACTGTTTTTT.

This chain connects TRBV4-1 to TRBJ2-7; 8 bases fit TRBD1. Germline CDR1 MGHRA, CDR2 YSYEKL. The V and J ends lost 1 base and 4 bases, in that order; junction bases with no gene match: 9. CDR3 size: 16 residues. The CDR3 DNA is TGCGCCAGCAGCCAAGTAGTACAGGGGGGAGCATACGAGCAGTACTTC. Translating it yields CASSQVVQGGAYEQYF.

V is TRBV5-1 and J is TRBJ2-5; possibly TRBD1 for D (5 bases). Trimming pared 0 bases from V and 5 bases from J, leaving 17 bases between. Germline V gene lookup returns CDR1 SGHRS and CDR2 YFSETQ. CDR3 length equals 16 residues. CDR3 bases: TGCGCCAGCAGCTTGGACACCACAGGAAGCTGGGAGACCCAGTACTTC. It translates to CASSLDTTGSWETQYF.

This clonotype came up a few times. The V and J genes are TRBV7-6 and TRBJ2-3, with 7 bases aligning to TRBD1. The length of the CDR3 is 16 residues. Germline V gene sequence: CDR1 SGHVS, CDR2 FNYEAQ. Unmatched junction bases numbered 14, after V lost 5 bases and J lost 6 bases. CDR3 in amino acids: CASSPYLGQAEDTQYF. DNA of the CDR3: TGTGCCAGCAGCCCCTACCTCGGACAGGCGGAGGATACGCAGTATTTT.

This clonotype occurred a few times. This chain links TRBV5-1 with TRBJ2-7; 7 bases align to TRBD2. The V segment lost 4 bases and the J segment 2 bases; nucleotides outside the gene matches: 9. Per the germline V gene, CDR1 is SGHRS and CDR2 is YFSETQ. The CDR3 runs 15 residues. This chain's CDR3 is CASSDSTSTTYEQYF. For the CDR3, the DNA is TGCGCCAGCAGCGATTCGACTAGCACCACCTACGAGCAGTACTTC.

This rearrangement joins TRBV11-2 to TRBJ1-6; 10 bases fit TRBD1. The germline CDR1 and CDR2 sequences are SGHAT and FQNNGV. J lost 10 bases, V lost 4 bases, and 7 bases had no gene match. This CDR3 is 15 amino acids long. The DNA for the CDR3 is TGTGCCAGCAGCTATAGGACAGGGGGGGGATCACCCCTCCACTTT. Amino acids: CASSYRTGGGSPLHF.

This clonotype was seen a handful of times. The CDR3 coding sequence is TGTGCCAGCTCACTTACCGGGACAGGTCATATTGAAGCTTTCTTT. It encodes CASSLTGTGHIEAFF. The chain carries TRBV18 and TRBJ1-1, with TRBD1 matching 8 bases. CDR1 KGHSH and CDR2 LQKENI come from the germline V gene. After removal of 4 bases from V and 7 bases from J, the junction contained 11 bases not matched to a gene. The CDR3 contains 15 residues. Complete variable domain (other parts from reference TRBV18 and TRBJ1-1): NAGVMQNPRHLVRRRGQEARLRCSPMKGHSHVYWYRQLPEEGLKFMVYLQKENIIDESGMPKERFSAEFPKEGPSILRIQQVVRGDSAAYFCASSLTGTGHIEAFFGQGTRLTVV.

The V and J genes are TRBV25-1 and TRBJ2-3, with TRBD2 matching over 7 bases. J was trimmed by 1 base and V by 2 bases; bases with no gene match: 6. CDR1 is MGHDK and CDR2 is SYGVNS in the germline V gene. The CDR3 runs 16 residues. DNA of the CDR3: TGTGCCAGCAGTGAAGAACTAGCGTTGGGCACAGATACGCAGTATTTT. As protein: CASSEELALGTDTQYF.

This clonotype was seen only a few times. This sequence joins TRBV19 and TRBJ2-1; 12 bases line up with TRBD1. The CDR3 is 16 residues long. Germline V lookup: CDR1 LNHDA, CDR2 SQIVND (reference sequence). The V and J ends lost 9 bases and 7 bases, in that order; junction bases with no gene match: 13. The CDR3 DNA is TGTGCCAGGAAAGATCCGGGACAGGGGGCGCGGAATGAGCAGTTCTTC. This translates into CARKDPGQGARNEQFF.

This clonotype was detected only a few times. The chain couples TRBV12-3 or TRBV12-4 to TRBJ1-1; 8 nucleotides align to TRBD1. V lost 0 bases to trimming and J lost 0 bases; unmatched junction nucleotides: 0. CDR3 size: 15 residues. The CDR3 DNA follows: TGTGCCAGCAGTTTAGCGGGACAGGTGAACACTGAAGCTTTCTTT. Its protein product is CASSLAGQVNTEAFF.

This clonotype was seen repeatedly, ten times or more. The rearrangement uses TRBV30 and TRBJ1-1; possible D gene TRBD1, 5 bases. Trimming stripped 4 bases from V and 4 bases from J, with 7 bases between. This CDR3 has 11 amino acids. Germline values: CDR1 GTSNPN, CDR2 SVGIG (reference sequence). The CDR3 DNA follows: TGTGCCTGGAAAGGGACCACTGAAGCTTTCTTT. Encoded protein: CAWKGTTEAFF. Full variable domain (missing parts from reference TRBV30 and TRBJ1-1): SQTIHQWPATLVQPVGSPLSLECTVEGTSNPNLYWYRQAAGRGLQLLFYSVGIGQISSEVPQNLSASRPQDRQFILSSKKLLLSDSGFYLCAWKGTTEAFFGQGTRLTVV.

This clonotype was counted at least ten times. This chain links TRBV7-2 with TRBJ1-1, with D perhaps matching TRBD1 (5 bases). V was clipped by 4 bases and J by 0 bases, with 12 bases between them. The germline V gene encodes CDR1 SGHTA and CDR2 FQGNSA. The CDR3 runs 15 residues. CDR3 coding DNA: TGTGCCAGCAGCTCGGAGACAGTAATGAACACTGAAGCTTTCTTT. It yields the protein CASSSETVMNTEAFF.

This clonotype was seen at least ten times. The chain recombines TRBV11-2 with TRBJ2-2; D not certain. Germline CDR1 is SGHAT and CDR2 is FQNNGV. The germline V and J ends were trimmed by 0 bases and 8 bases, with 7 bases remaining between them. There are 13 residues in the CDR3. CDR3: CASSLDRPGELFF. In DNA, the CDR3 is TGTGCCAGCAGCTTAGATCGCCCAGGGGAGCTGTTTTTT.

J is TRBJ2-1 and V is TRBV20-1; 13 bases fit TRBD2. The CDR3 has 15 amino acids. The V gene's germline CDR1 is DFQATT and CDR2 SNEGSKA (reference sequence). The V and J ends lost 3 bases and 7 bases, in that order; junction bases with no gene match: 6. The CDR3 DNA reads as TGCAGTGCTAGTGGACTAGCGGGAGACATGAATGAGCAGTTCTTC. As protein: CSASGLAGDMNEQFF.

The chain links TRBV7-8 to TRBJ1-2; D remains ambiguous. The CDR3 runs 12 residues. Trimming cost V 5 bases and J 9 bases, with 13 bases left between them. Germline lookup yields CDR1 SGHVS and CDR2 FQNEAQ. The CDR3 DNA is TGTGCCAGCAGCGTCACAGATGCCAGCTACACCTTC. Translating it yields CASSVTDASYTF.

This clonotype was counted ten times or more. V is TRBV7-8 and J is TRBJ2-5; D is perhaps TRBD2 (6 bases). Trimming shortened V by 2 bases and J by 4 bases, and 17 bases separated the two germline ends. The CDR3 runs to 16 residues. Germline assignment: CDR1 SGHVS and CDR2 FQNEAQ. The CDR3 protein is CASSLFYESEGETQYF. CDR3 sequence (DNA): TGTGCCAGCAGCTTATTCTATGAGTCGGAGGGAGAGACCCAGTACTTC.

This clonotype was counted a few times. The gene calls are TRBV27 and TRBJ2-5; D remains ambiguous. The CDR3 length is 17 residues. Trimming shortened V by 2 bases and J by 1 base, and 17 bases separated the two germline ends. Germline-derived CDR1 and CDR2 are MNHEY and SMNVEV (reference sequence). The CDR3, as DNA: TGTGCCAGCAGTTTAGTTCCGACGGAACTTCCCCAAGAGACCCAGTACTTC. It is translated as CASSLVPTELPQETQYF.

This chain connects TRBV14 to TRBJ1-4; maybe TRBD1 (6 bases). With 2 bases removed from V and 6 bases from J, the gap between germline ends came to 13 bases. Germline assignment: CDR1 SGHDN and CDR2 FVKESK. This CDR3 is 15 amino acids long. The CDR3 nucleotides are TGTGCCAGCAGCCAAACAGGGATTGGAGATGAAAAACTGTTTTTT. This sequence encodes CASSQTGIGDEKLFF.

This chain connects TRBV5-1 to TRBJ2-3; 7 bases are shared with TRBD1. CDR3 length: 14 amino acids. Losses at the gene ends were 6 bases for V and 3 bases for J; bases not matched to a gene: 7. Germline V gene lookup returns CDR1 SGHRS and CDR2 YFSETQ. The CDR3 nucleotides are TGCGCCAGCAATAGGGGGCTCAGAACAGATACGCAGTATTTT. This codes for CASNRGLRTDTQYF.

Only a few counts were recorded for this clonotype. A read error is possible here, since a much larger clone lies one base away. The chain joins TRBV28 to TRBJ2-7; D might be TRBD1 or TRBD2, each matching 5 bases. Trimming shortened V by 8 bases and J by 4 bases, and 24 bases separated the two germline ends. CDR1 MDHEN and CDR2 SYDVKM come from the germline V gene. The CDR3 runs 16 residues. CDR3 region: CASGNLRDGDRYEQYF. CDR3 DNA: TGTGCCAGCGGAAACCTCCGGGACGGGGATCGATACGAGCAGTACTTC.

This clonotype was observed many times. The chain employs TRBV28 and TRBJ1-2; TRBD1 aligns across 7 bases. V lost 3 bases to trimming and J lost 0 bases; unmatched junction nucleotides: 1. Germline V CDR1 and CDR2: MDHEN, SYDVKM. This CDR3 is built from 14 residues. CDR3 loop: CASSLGQTNYGYTF. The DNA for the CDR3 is TGTGCCAGCAGTTTGGGACAGACTAACTATGGCTACACCTTC.

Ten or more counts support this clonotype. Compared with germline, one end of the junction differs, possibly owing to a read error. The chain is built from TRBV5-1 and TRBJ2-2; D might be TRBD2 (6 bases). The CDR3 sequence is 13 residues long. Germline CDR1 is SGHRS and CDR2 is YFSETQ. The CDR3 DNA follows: TGCGCCAGCAGCTGGGCGGAGGGGCGACCCTTGGTTTTT. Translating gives CASSWAEGRPLVF.

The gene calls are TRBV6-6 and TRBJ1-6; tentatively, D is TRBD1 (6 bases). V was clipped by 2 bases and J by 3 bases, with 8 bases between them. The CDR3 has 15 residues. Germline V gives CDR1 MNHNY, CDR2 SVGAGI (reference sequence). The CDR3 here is CASSYEGGYNSPLHF. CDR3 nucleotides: TGTGCCAGCAGTTACGAGGGGGGCTATAATTCACCCCTCCACTTT.

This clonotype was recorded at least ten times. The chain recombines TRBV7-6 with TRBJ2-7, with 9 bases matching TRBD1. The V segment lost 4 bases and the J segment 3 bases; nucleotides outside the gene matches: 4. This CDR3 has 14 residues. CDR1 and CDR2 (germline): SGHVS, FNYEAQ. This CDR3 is CASSWGDRDYEQYF. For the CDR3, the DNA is TGTGCCAGCAGCTGGGGGGACAGGGACTACGAGCAGTACTTC.